This T cell receptor beta chain was documented in a study of cytomegalovirus exposure and HLA in healthy donors. Points from the study as a whole: Most CMV-associated TCR beta chains appeared HLA-restricted in a later analysis.

With 4 bases clipped from V and 10 bases from J, the junction kept 10 bases outside the gene matches. The CDR3 is 15 amino acids. From germline, CDR1 is KGHSH and CDR2 LQKENI. The PCR employed 60 Vbeta primers together with 13 Jbeta primers. Sequencing was performed with immunoSEQ multiplex PCR; in TCRdb, only in-frame clones are kept and a portion is missing. The sample contains approximately 130,000 clones, 80% of which appear only once. Note on this clone: Its antigen remains unknown.

This clonotype was obtained from a woman aged 35 to 49 in good health and CMV-seronegative. Source material: PBMCs. This chain joins TRBV18 and TRBJ1-6; 7 bases are shared with TRBD1. The CDR3 bases are TGTGCCAGCTCACGAACACAGGGGAGCGACTCACCCCTCCACTTT. Amino acid sequence: CASSRTQGSDSPLHF.